Listed here is a single T cell receptor (beta chain). One end of the junction is discordant with germline, which a read error may explain. In germline, CDR1 is SEHNR, CDR2 FQNEAQ (reference sequence). The length of the CDR3 is 12 residues. This specimen comes from a study of blood T cells in healthy people across ages. Primed by a sample-barcoded 5' primer and a J-beta primer mix, a second PCR proceeded for 7 to 11 cycles. TCRdb re-analysed the 5' RACE reads in MiXCR, keeping a single row per CDR3 protein. Of 650,000 to 950,000 distinct CDR3 sequences listed, under 45% are singletons. The chain is built from TRBV7-9 and TRBJ1-2, with TRBD1 matching 7 bases. This clonotype was obtained from a man aged 55-75 years in good health. Source material: blood. The CDR3 DNA sequence: TGTGCCAGCGGGACAGAACTCTATGGGTACACCTTC. Its protein product is CASGTELYGYTF. The variable domain in full, completed from reference TRBV7-9 and TRBJ1-2, reads DTGVSQNPRHKITKRGQNVTFRCDPISEHNRLYWYRQTLGQGPEFLTYFQNEAQLEKSRLLSDRFSAERPKGSFSTLEIQRTEQGDSAMYLCASGTELYGYTFGSGTRLTVV.